This T cell receptor (beta chain) was observed in a study of T cell responses to AZD1222 COVID-19 vaccine. The assay was immunoSEQ multiplex PCR, and TCRdb's table has in-frame clones only and misses some. Among some 130,000 clones listed, 92% were seen once. The CDR3 has 11 amino acids. The V and J ends lost 2 bases and 8 bases respectively, with 6 bases between them. CDR1 and CDR2 (germline): SGHTA, FQGNSA. Whole-study findings and limits: There were repertoire samples only from the period after the peak T cell response.

On this clone itself: Its target is not known.

This material consisted of peripheral blood, taken on day 0 of AZD1222 vaccination. The clonotype originates from an adult in good health. The rearrangement uses TRBV7-2 and TRBJ1-1; no firm D call. The CDR3 nucleotides read TGTGCCAGCAGCTTAATGTACGAAGCTTTCTTT. Amino acid sequence: CASSLMYEAFF. The complete variable domain, with remaining parts taken from reference TRBV7-2 and TRBJ1-1, reads GAGVSQSPSNKVTEKGKDVELRCDPISGHTALYWYRQSLGQGLEFLIYFQGNSAPDKSGLPSDRFSAERTGGSVSTLTIQRTQQEDSAVYLCASSLMYEAFFGQGTRLTVV.